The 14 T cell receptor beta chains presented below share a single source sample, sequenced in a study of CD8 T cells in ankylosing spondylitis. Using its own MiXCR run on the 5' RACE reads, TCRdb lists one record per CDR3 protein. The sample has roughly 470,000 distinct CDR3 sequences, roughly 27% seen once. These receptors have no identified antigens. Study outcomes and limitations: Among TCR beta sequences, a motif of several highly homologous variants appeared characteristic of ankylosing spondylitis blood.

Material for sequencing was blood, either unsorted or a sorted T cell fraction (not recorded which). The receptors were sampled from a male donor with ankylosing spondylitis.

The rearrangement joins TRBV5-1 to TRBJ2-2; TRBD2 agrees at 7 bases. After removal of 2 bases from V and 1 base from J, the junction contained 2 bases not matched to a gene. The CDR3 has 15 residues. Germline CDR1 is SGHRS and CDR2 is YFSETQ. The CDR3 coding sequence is TGCGCCAGCAGCTTAGGGACTAAGAACACCGGGGAGCTGTTTTTT. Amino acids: CASSLGTKNTGELFF.

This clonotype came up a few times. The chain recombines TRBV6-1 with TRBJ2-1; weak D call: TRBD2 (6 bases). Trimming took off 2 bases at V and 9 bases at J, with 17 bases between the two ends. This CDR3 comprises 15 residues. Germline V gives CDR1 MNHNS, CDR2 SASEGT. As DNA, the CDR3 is TGTGCCAGCAGTGAATTGTTCGGGGCTAGCGCTGAGCAGTTCTTC. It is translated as CASSELFGASAEQFF.

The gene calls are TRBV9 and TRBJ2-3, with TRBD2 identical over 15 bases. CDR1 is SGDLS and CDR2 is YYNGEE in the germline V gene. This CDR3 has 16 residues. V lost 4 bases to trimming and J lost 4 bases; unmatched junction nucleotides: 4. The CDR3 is CASSLRTSGRADTQYF. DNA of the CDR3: TGTGCCAGCAGCCTACGGACTAGCGGGAGGGCAGATACGCAGTATTTT.

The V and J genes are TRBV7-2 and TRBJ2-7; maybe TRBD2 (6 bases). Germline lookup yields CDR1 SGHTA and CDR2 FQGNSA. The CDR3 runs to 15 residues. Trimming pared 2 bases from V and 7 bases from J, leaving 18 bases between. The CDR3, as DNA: TGTGCCAGCAGCTTAAACCCCGCGGGACGAAGGGAGCAGTACTTC. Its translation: CASSLNPAGRREQYF. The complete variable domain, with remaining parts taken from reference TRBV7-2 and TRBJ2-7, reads GAGVSQSPSNKVTEKGKDVELRCDPISGHTALYWYRQSLGQGLEFLIYFQGNSAPDKSGLPSDRFSAERTGGSVSTLTIQRTQQEDSAVYLCASSLNPAGRREQYFGPGTRLTVT.

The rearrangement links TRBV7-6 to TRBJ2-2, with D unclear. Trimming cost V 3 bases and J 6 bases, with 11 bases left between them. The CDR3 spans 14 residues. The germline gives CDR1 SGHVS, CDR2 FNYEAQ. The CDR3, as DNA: TGTGCCAGCAGCTTTATTTACGGTGCCGGGGAGCTGTTTTTT. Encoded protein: CASSFIYGAGELFF.

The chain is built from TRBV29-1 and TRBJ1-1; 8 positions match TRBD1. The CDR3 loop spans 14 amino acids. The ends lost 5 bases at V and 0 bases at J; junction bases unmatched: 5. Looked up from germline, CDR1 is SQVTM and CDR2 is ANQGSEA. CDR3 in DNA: TGCAGCGTTCAGCGGACAGGGATGAACACTGAAGCTTTCTTT. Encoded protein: CSVQRTGMNTEAFF.

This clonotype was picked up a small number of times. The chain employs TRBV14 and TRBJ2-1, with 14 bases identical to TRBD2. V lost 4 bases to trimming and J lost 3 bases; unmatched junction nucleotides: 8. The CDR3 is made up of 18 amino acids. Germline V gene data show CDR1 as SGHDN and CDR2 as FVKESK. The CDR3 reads CASSPKTSGRAYYNEQFF. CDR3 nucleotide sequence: TGTGCCAGCAGCCCTAAGACTAGCGGGAGGGCGTACTACAATGAGCAGTTCTTC.

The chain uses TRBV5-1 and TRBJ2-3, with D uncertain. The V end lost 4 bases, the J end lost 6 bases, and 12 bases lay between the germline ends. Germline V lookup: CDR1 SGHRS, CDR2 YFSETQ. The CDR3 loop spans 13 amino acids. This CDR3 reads CASSRVVADTQYF. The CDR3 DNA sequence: TGCGCCAGCAGCCGAGTTGTTGCCGATACGCAGTATTTT.

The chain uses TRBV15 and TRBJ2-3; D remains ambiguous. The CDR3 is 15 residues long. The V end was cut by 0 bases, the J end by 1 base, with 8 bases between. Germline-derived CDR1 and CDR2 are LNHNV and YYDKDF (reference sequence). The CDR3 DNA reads TGTGCCACCAGCAGAGAACGGGTAGGCACAGATACGCAGTATTTT. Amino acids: CATSRERVGTDTQYF.

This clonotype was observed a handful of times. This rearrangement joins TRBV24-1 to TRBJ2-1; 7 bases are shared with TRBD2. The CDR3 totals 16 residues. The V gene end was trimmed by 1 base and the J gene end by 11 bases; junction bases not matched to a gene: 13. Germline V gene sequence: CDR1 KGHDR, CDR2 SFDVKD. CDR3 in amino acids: CATSDLLASGPHKQFF. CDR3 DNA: TGTGCCACCAGTGATTTATTGGCTAGCGGCCCTCACAAGCAGTTCTTC.

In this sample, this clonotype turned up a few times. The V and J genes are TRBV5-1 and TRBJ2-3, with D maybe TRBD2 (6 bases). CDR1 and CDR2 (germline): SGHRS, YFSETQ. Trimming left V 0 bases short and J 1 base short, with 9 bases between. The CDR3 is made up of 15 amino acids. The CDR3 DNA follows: TGCGCCAGCAGCTTGGACCCGGGGGGCACAGATACGCAGTATTTT. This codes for CASSLDPGGTDTQYF.

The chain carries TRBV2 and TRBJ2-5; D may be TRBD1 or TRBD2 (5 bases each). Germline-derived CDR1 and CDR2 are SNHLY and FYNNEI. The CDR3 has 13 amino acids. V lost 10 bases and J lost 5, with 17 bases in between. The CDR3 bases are TGTGCCACCCCGAGGGGCGGAGCGGAGACCCAGTACTTC. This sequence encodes CATPRGGAETQYF. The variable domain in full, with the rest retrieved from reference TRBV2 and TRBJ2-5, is EPEVTQTPSHQVTQMGQEVILRCVPISNHLYFYWYRQILGQKVEFLVSFYNNEISEKSEIFDDQFSVERPDGSNFTLKIRSTKLEDSAMYFCATPRGGAETQYFGPGTRLLVL.

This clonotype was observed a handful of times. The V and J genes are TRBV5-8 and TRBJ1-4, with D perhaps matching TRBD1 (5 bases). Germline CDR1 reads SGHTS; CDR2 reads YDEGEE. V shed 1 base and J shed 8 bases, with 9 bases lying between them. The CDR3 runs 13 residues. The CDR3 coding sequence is TGTGCCAGCAGCTTGACAGGCCCCGAAAAACTGTTTTTT. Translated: CASSLTGPEKLFF.

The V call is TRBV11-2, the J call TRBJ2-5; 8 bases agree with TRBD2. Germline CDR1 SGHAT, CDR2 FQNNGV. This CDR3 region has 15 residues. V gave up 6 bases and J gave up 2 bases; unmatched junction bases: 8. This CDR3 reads CASRDSSGGQETQYF. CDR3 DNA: TGTGCCAGCAGAGATTCATCGGGGGGGCAAGAGACCCAGTACTTC.